The text below deals with one TCR beta chain. Its antigen is unknown. Both 60 Vbeta primers and 13 Jbeta primers went into the PCR. In the original processing: It was a later analysis that counted about 80 million unique TCR beta chains, of which some 10 million were shared. Method: immunoSEQ multiplex PCR; TCRdb's copy keeps in-frame clones and lacks some. Clone size and the V and J calls come from that table; the DNA yielded D and trimming. The sample lists fewer than 200,000 clones; about three quarters were seen once. Trimming removed 2 bases from V and 2 bases from J, with 10 bases in between. There are 14 residues in the CDR3. Germline V gene lookup returns CDR1 SGHRS and CDR2 YFSETQ. This specimen belongs to a study of cytomegalovirus exposure and HLA in healthy donors. Study background: Previous work identified roughly 120 million unique TCR beta sequences from 150 million to 200 million T cells. Findings of the study overall: Several top significant clusters appeared, in a later analysis, to be linked to common viral pathogens. Reportedly, fewer N-insertions than the approximately 650-donor mean appeared in an Asian-associated ancestry cluster in a later analysis.

This clonotype was obtained from a man in his forties in good health and CMV-seropositive. The material sequenced was PBMCs. The chain joins TRBV5-1 to TRBJ1-1; a possible D gene is TRBD1 (6 bases). The CDR3 loop reads CASSFRDTNTEAFF. The DNA for the CDR3 is TGCGCCAGCAGCTTCCGGGACACAAACACTGAAGCTTTCTTT.